A single sample is the source of the 25 T cell receptor beta chains below, sequenced in a study of CD8 T cells in ankylosing spondylitis. TCRdb called the 5' RACE reads again in MiXCR, with one record for every CDR3 protein. Found here are fewer than 200,000 distinct CDR3 sequences, around 16% of them singletons; the top ten hold roughly 7.7%. The sequenced material came from blood, either unsorted or a sorted T cell fraction (not recorded which). The receptors were sampled from a male donor with ankylosing spondylitis or in good health (not recorded which).

This clonotype has ten or more counts. This chain links TRBV12-3 or TRBV12-4 with TRBJ1-4; D ambiguous. The ends were cut back, 5 bases at V and 0 bases at J, with 10 bases in the middle. CDR3 length: 15 residues. The CDR3 spells CASSPQVATNEKLFF. The CDR3, as DNA: TGTGCCAGCAGTCCTCAAGTTGCAACTAATGAAAAACTGTTTTTT.

This clonotype was counted between two and nine times. The V and J genes are TRBV2 and TRBJ2-3; 7 bases match TRBD1. CDR1 SNHLY and CDR2 FYNNEI come from the germline V gene. This CDR3 is 14 amino acids long. The V gene end was trimmed by 6 bases and the J gene end by 2 bases; junction bases not matched to a gene: 5. CDR3 loop: CASRRQGSTDTQYF. The CDR3 DNA reads TGTGCCAGCAGGCGACAGGGCTCCACAGATACGCAGTATTTT.

This clonotype appeared many times. The chain employs TRBV5-1 and TRBJ2-2, with D maybe TRBD2 (5 bases). Trimming pared 6 bases from V and 4 bases from J, leaving 19 bases between. The V gene's germline CDR1 is SGHRS and CDR2 YFSETQ. The CDR3 has 16 residues. For the CDR3, the DNA is TGCGCCAGCACCGCCTTGGGTGGGAGAAGCACCGGGGAGCTGTTTTTT. Its protein product is CASTALGGRSTGELFF.

The chain has TRBV2 and TRBJ2-1, with a tentative D call TRBD2 (6 bases). Germline V gives CDR1 SNHLY, CDR2 FYNNEI. This CDR3 spans 16 amino acids. Trimming removed 3 bases at V and 0 bases at J, with 12 bases between. In nucleotides, the CDR3 is TGTGCCAGCAGTGATGGGACTTTGAGCTCCTACAATGAGCAGTTCTTC. Translating gives CASSDGTLSSYNEQFF. The full variable domain, its missing parts supplied by reference TRBV2 and TRBJ2-1, is EPEVTQTPSHQVTQMGQEVILRCVPISNHLYFYWYRQILGQKVEFLVSFYNNEISEKSEIFDDQFSVERPDGSNFTLKIRSTKLEDSAMYFCASSDGTLSSYNEQFFGPGTRLTVL.

Only a few counts were recorded for this clonotype. J is TRBJ2-2 and V is TRBV9; D gene unclear. Looked up from germline, CDR1 is SGDLS and CDR2 is YYNGEE. This CDR3 spans 14 amino acids. The germline V and J ends were trimmed by 2 bases and 2 bases, with 7 bases remaining between them. The CDR3 DNA reads TGTGCCAGCAGCGTTACTGGCAACACCGGGGAGCTGTTTTTT. Translated: CASSVTGNTGELFF.

There are many counts of this clonotype. CDR3 DNA: TGTGCCAGCTCACCTCCTGGGGAAGGCGGGCTCACAGATACGCAGTATTTT. Protein sequence: CASSPPGEGGLTDTQYF. The chain has TRBV18 and TRBJ2-3, with D tentatively TRBD2 (5 bases). Trimming removed 3 bases from V and 2 bases from J, with 18 bases in between. Per the germline V gene, CDR1 is KGHSH and CDR2 is LQKENI. CDR3 length equals 17 residues.

This clonotype was picked up many times. This rearrangement joins TRBV3-1 to TRBJ2-3; TRBD2 is a possible D gene (6 bases). V lost 3 bases and J lost 4, with 14 bases in between. Germline V gene sequence: CDR1 LGHDT, CDR2 YNNKEL (reference sequence). The CDR3 contains 15 residues. The CDR3 coding sequence is TGTGCCAGCAGCCAGCACCCGGGGGTGCCAGATACGCAGTATTTT. The encoded protein is CASSQHPGVPDTQYF.

This clonotype was counted many times. The chain has TRBV20-1 and TRBJ2-1; 9 nucleotides align to TRBD2. CDR1 DFQATT and CDR2 SNEGSKA come from the germline V gene (reference sequence). Trimming took 3 bases from V and 4 from J; bases not matched to a gene: 10. The CDR3 runs to 16 residues. The chain's CDR3 is CSARYLLAGLYNEQFF. The CDR3 coding sequence is TGCAGTGCTAGGTATCTACTAGCGGGCCTTTACAATGAGCAGTTCTTC.

The chain uses TRBV5-1 and TRBJ2-1; the D is unclear. The germline V and J ends were trimmed by 0 bases and 5 bases, with 12 bases remaining between them. The CDR3 has 15 amino acids. CDR1 and CDR2 (germline): SGHRS, YFSETQ. CDR3 sequence reads: CASSLDITENNEQFF. The CDR3 coding sequence is TGCGCCAGCAGCTTGGATATTACGGAGAACAATGAGCAGTTCTTC.

This clonotype was recorded many times. The chain carries TRBV3-1 and TRBJ2-3, with TRBD2 matching 7 bases. Germline trimming cut 5 bases from V and 6 bases from J; bases unmatched to any gene: 5. This CDR3 contains 13 residues. Looked up from germline, CDR1 is LGHDT and CDR2 is YNNKEL (reference sequence). The DNA for the CDR3 is TGTGCCAGCAGCTTGCGGGGGAAGGATACGCAGTATTTT. Its translation is CASSLRGKDTQYF.

This chain joins TRBV27 and TRBJ2-7; 11 bases are shared with TRBD2. Germline CDR1 reads MNHEY; CDR2 reads SMNVEV (reference sequence). Trimming at V came to 2 bases and at J to 4 bases, leaving 25 bases not matched to a gene. The CDR3 totals 22 residues. Here the CDR3 reads CASSLRKDRERETSGKLYEQYF. The CDR3 DNA is TGTGCCAGCAGTTTACGTAAAGACAGGGAGAGGGAGACTAGCGGGAAGTTGTACGAGCAGTACTTC.

The V and J genes are TRBV10-3 and TRBJ1-5, with a tentative D call TRBD1 (5 bases). The V gene lost 11 bases and the J gene lost 2 bases, with 10 bases spanning the gap. Germline V CDR1 and CDR2: ENHRY, SYGVKD. This CDR3 region has 12 residues. The chain's CDR3 is CAVGGGNQPQHF. CDR3 sequence (DNA): TGTGCCGTGGGGGGAGGCAATCAGCCCCAGCATTTT.

The chain carries TRBV12-5 and TRBJ2-6; D remains ambiguous. The CDR3 sequence is 15 residues long. Germline CDR1 is LGHNT and CDR2 is FRNRAP. V shed 1 base and J shed 0 bases, with 4 bases lying between them. CDR3 DNA sequence: TGTGCTAGTGGTTTGGAGGGCTCTGGGGCCAACGTCCTGACTTTC. Residues: CASGLEGSGANVLTF.

There are many counts of this clonotype. The chain carries TRBV7-2 and TRBJ2-7; maybe TRBD2 (6 bases). This CDR3 region has 17 residues. In germline, CDR1 is SGHTA, CDR2 FQGNSA. The V end lost 5 bases, the J end lost 0 bases, and 20 bases lay between the germline ends. The CDR3 coding sequence is TGTGCCAGCAGCAGAGCCCTAAGGCTAGCGAGCTCCTACGAGCAGTACTTC. It codes for CASSRALRLASSYEQYF.

The chain is built from TRBV29-1 and TRBJ2-7; D is undetermined. V lost 1 base and J 3 bases, leaving 7 bases between the germline ends. The germline V gene has CDR1 SQVTM and CDR2 ANQGSEA. The CDR3 spans 12 residues. DNA of the CDR3: TGCAGCGTTGAAGTCGGACGCTACGAGCAGTACTTC. Protein: CSVEVGRYEQYF.

This chain links TRBV5-1 with TRBJ2-3; TRBD2 matches 8 bases. The CDR3 consists of 16 residues. With 3 bases clipped from V and 3 bases from J, the junction kept 9 bases outside the gene matches. Per the germline V gene, CDR1 is SGHRS and CDR2 is YFSETQ. The CDR3 loop is CASSSGAGVGTDTQYF. In DNA, the CDR3 is TGCGCCAGCAGCTCCGGAGCGGGAGTGGGGACAGATACGCAGTATTTT. Full variable domain (remainder filled in from reference TRBV5-1 and TRBJ2-3): KAGVTQTPRYLIKTRGQQVTLSCSPISGHRSVSWYQQTPGQGLQFLFEYFSETQRNKGNFPGRFSGRQFSNSRSEMNVSTLELGDSALYLCASSSGAGVGTDTQYFGPGTRLTVL.

In this sample, this clonotype turned up once. This may be a read error, as it is one base from a much larger clone. The chain uses TRBV24-1 and TRBJ2-1; TRBD2 is a possible D gene (6 bases). The CDR3 length is 13 residues. The germline gives CDR1 KGHDR, CDR2 SFDVKD. As DNA, the CDR3 is TGTGTCACCAGTGATTGGAGGGACGATGAGCAGTTCTTC. Amino acids: CVTSDWRDDEQFF.

This clonotype appeared many times. The J gene is TRBJ1-5, the V gene TRBV6-6; possible D gene TRBD1, 6 bases. The CDR3 sequence is 14 residues long. The V and J ends lost 2 bases and 9 bases respectively, with 14 bases between them. Germline-derived CDR1 and CDR2 are MNHNY and SVGAGI (reference sequence). CDR3 region: CASSYGSGALPQHF. The CDR3 bases are TGTGCCAGCAGTTACGGGTCGGGGGCTTTGCCCCAGCATTTT.

This clonotype was seen more than once but under ten times. CDR3 sequence (DNA): TGTGCCAGCAGCTCCTTTCTTATAGCGGGAGAAGCAGATACGCAGTATTTT. It specifies CASSSFLIAGEADTQYF. This chain links TRBV7-9 with TRBJ2-3; 9 bases fit TRBD2. The CDR3 runs to 17 residues. Germline CDR1 and CDR2: SEHNR and FQNEAQ (reference sequence). J lost 4 bases, V lost 4 bases, and 12 bases had no gene match.

V is TRBV11-2 and J is TRBJ1-1; unclear D gene. This CDR3 is built from 11 residues. The germline V and J ends were trimmed by 6 bases and 6 bases, with 8 bases remaining between them. Looked up from germline, CDR1 is SGHAT and CDR2 is FQNNGV. DNA of the CDR3: TGTGCCAGCAGTGTCGGAGCTGAAGCTTTCTTT. It codes for CASSVGAEAFF.

The table lists this clonotype with a few counts. This chain connects TRBV20-1 to TRBJ2-5, with 10 bases aligning to TRBD1. This CDR3 region has 13 residues. Germline loops: CDR1 DFQATT, CDR2 SNEGSKA (reference sequence). V shed 5 bases and J 2 bases; nucleotides not matched to a gene: 2. The CDR3 sequence: CSAGGQGQETQYF. The CDR3 coding sequence is TGCAGTGCTGGGGGACAGGGGCAAGAGACCCAGTACTTC.

This sequence joins TRBV28 and TRBJ2-1; 13 nucleotides align to TRBD2. Germline lookup yields CDR1 MDHEN and CDR2 SYDVKM. The CDR3 runs 13 residues. Trimming removed 6 bases from V and 7 bases from J; junction bases left unmatched: 0. This chain's CDR3 is CASRGLAGNEQFF. The CDR3 coding sequence is TGTGCCAGCAGGGGACTAGCGGGGAATGAGCAGTTCTTC.

This clonotype was picked up many times. The chain is built from TRBV3-1 and TRBJ1-6; perhaps TRBD1 as D (5 bases). Germline V gene data show CDR1 as LGHDT and CDR2 as YNNKEL (reference sequence). The CDR3 has 12 amino acids. Trimming left V 7 bases short and J 10 bases short, with 11 bases between. CDR3: CASTLGVSPLHF. The CDR3 nucleotides are TGTGCCAGCACCCTGGGGGTATCACCCCTCCACTTT.

This clonotype appeared a few times. The chain is built from TRBV19 and TRBJ2-1; 8 nucleotides match TRBD1. The germline CDR1 and CDR2 sequences are LNHDA and SQIVND (reference sequence). The V gene end was trimmed by 4 bases and the J gene end by 7 bases; junction bases not matched to a gene: 6. The CDR3 sequence is 14 residues long. The DNA for the CDR3 is TGTGCCAGTAGTACTACAGGGGGGAGTAATGAGCAGTTCTTC. Protein sequence: CASSTTGGSNEQFF. The variable domain in full, with the rest retrieved from reference TRBV19 and TRBJ2-1, is DGGITQSPKYLFRKEGQNVTLSCEQNLNHDAMYWYRQDPGQGLRLIYYSQIVNDFQKGDIAEGYSVSREKKESFPLTVTSAQKNPTAFYLCASSTTGGSNEQFFGPGTRLTVL.

Only a few counts were recorded for this clonotype. The chain couples TRBV20-1 to TRBJ1-1, with a weak D call TRBD1 (6 bases). The length of the CDR3 is 13 residues. The V gene's germline CDR1 is DFQATT and CDR2 SNEGSKA (reference sequence). V gave up 2 bases and J gave up 1 base, with 8 bases separating them. The CDR3 reads CSARWTANTEAFF. CDR3 coding DNA: TGCAGTGCTAGATGGACAGCGAACACTGAAGCTTTCTTT.